This T cell receptor beta chain was documented in a study of blood T cell repertoires in COVID-19. On the study more broadly: Sites in the United States, Italy and Spain provided acute and convalescent COVID-19 samples. Sources were T cells, B-cell-depleted T cells, or PBMCs; the material itself was cDNA or gDNA.

V was cut by 4 bases and J by 5 bases, with 12 bases left in between. The CDR3 loop spans 14 amino acids. Germline values: CDR1 LGHNA, CDR2 YNFKEQ. Under the authors' procedure: Reference gene primers were amplified, and this amplification served to estimate nucleated cell counts. The method was immunoSEQ multiplex PCR; TCRdb's version includes in-frame clones alone and lacks a portion of them. The D gene and trimming were derived from the DNA, and the V and J assignments and clone size from that table. This table holds 200,000 to 250,000 clones, roughly 80% found once. The receptor comes from a woman younger than 30 with acute or convalescent COVID-19. The sample consisted of peripheral blood. This chain connects TRBV4-2 to TRBJ2-1, with no clear D. The CDR3 nucleotides are TGTGCCAGCAGCCCCTTGTCTCTCGACAATGAGCAGTTCTTC. It specifies CASSPLSLDNEQFF.